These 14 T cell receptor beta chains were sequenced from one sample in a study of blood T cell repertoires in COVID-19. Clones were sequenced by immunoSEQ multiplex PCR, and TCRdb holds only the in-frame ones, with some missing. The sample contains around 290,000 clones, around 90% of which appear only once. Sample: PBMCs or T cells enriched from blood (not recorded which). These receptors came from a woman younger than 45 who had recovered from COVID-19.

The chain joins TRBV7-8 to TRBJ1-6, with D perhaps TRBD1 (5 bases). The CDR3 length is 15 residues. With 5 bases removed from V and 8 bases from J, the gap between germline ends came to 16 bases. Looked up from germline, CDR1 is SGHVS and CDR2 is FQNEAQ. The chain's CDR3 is CASSRARGRDSPLHF. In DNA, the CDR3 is TGTGCCAGCAGCCGGGCCCGGGGGAGGGATTCACCCCTCCACTTT.

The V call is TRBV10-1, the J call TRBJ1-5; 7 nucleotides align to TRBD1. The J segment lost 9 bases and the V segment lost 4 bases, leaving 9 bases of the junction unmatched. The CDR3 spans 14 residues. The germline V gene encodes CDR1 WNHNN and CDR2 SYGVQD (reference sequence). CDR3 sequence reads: CASSAEGAARPQHF. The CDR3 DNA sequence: TGCGCCAGCAGTGCTGAGGGGGCGGCTCGGCCCCAGCATTTT.

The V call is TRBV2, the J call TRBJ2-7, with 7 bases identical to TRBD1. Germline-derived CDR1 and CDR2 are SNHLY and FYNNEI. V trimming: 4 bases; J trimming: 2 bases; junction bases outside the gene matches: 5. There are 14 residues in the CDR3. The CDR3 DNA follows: TGTGCCAGCAGTGTGGGACAGAGGGCCTACGAGCAGTACTTC. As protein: CASSVGQRAYEQYF. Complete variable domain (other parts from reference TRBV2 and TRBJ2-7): EPEVTQTPSHQVTQMGQEVILRCVPISNHLYFYWYRQILGQKVEFLVSFYNNEISEKSEIFDDQFSVERPDGSNFTLKIRSTKLEDSAMYFCASSVGQRAYEQYFGPGTRLTVT.

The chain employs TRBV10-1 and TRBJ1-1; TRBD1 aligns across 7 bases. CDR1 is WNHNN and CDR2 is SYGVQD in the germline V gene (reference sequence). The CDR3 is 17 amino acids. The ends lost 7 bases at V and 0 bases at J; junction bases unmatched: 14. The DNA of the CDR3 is TGCGCCAGCAAAGCCTCTGACAGGGTGGGGATGAACACTGAAGCTTTCTTT. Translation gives CASKASDRVGMNTEAFF.

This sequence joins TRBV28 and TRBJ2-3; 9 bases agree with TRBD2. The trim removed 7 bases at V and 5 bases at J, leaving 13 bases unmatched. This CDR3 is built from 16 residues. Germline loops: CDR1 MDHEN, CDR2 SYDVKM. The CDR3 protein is CASIRASGMLRDTQYF. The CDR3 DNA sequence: TGTGCCAGCATAAGGGCTAGCGGGATGTTGAGAGATACGCAGTATTTT.

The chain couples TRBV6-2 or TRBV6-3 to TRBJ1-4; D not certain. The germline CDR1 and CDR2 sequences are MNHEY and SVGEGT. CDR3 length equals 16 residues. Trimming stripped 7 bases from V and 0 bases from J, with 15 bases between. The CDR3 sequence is CASTPDGDPTNEKLFF. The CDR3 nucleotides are TGTGCCAGCACCCCGGACGGGGATCCAACTAATGAAAAACTGTTTTTT.

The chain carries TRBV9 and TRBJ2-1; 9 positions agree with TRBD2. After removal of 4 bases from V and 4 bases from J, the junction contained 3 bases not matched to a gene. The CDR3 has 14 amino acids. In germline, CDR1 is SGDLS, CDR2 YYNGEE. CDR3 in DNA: TGTGCCAGCAGCCGGACTAGCGAGTACAATGAGCAGTTCTTC. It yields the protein CASSRTSEYNEQFF.

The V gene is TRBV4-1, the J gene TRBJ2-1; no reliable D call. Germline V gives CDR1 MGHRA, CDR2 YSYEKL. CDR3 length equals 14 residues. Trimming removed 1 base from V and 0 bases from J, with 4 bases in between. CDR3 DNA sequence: TGCGCCAGCAGCCAAGGTTACTCCTACAATGAGCAGTTCTTC. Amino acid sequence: CASSQGYSYNEQFF.

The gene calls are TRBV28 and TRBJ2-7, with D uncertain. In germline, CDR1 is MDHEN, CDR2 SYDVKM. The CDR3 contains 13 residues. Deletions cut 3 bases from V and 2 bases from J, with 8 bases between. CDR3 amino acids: CASSFPVPYEQYF. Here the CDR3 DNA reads TGTGCCAGCAGTTTTCCCGTCCCCTACGAGCAGTACTTC. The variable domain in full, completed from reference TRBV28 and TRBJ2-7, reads DVKVTQSSRYLVKRTGEKVFLECVQDMDHENMFWYRQDPGLGLRLIYFSYDVKMKEKGDIPEGYSVSREKKERFSLILESASTNQTSMYLCASSFPVPYEQYFGPGTRLTVT.

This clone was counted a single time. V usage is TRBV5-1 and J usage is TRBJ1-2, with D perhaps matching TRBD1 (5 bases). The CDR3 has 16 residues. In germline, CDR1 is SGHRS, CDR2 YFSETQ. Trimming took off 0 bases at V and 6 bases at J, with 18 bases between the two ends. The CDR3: CASSLEGARAGDGYTF. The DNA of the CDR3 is TGCGCCAGCAGCTTGGAAGGGGCAAGAGCGGGAGATGGCTACACCTTC.

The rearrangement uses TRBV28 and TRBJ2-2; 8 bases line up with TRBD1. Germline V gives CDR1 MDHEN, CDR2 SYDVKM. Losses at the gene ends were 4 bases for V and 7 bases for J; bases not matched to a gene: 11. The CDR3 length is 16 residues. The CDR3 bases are TGTGCCAGCAGTTCCCAGGGGGCGCTTGTAGGCGGGGAGCTGTTTTTT. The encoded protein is CASSSQGALVGGELFF.

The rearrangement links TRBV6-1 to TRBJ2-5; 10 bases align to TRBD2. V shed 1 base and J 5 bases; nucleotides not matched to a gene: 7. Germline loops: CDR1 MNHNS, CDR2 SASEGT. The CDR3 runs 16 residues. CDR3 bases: TGTGCCAGCAGTGAAGGGGTAGCGGGAGGTGGGGAGACCCAGTACTTC. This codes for CASSEGVAGGGETQYF.

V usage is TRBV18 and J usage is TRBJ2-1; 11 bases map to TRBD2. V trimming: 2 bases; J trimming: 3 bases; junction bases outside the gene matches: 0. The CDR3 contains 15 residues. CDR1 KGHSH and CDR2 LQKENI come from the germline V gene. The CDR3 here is CASSPGTSGYNEQFF. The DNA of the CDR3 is TGTGCCAGCTCACCAGGGACTAGCGGCTACAATGAGCAGTTCTTC.

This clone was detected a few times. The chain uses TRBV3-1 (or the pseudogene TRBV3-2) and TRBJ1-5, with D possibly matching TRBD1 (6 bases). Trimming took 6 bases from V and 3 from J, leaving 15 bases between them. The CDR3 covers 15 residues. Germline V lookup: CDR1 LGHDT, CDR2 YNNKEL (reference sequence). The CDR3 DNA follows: TGTGCCAGCAGATCAGGGGAGTCCCCCAATCAGCCCCAGCATTTT. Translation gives CASRSGESPNQPQHF.